These 4 T cell receptor beta chains were sequenced from one sample in a study of CD8+ T cells in alopecia areata. Treatment denoted: oral pan-JAK inhibitor, 5-10 mg twice daily. Sequencing templates came from extracted RNA that was reverse transcribed into cDNA. TCRdb's table, derived via immunoSEQ multiplex PCR, lists solely in-frame clones and lacks some. The data contain under 95,000 clones, approximately 70% of them singletons. The sample here was CD8+ T cells sorted from blood, taken at week 44, from a patient treated with tofacitinib. Receptor source: a human donor with alopecia areata.

J is TRBJ1-6 and V is TRBV15; possibly TRBD1 for D (6 bases). Looked up from germline, CDR1 is LNHNV and CDR2 is YYDKDF (reference sequence). V gave up 6 bases and J gave up 5 bases, with 11 bases separating them. This CDR3 is 14 amino acids long. The chain's CDR3 is CATSTQGNNSPLHF. The CDR3 DNA sequence: TGTGCCACCAGTACGCAGGGGAATAATTCACCCCTCCACTTT.

This sequence joins TRBV5-4 and TRBJ2-7, with 7 bases fitting TRBD1. The CDR3 runs 13 residues. The V gene end was trimmed by 4 bases and the J gene end by 3 bases; junction bases not matched to a gene: 4. Germline CDR1 SGHNT, CDR2 YYREEE (reference sequence). As DNA, the CDR3 is TGTGCCAGCAGCCCCCGGGACAGCTACGAGCAGTACTTC. It encodes CASSPRDSYEQYF.

This chain links TRBV13 with TRBJ2-1; possible D gene TRBD2, 7 bases. Germline V gene data show CDR1 as PRHDT and CDR2 as FYEKMQ (reference sequence). The V and J ends lost 4 bases and 2 bases respectively, with 12 bases between them. This CDR3 is 15 amino acids long. Here the CDR3 DNA reads TGTGCCAGCAGCTCCTTAGGGGGGGCCTACAATGAGCAGTTCTTC. It encodes CASSSLGGAYNEQFF.

Notes on this clone: This sample also contains other DNA sequences that code for the same CDR3. The V call is TRBV6-5, the J call TRBJ2-5; tentatively, D is TRBD1 or TRBD2 (6 bases each). Deletions cut 5 bases from V and 4 bases from J, with 8 bases between. The CDR3 has 12 amino acids. Germline V gives CDR1 MNHEY, CDR2 SVGAGI. The CDR3 spells CASSGGGETQYF. The CDR3 nucleotides are TGTGCCAGCAGTGGAGGGGGAGAGACCCAGTACTTC.